Detailed here is one T cell receptor beta chain. CDR1 SGHTA and CDR2 FQGTGA come from the germline V gene. This CDR3 comprises 14 residues. V was pared by 4 bases and J by 12 bases, with 19 bases between. The entry originates in a study of blood T cell repertoires in COVID-19. The wider study: Samples representing acute and convalescent COVID-19 were sourced from the United States, Italy and Spain. The analysed material was cDNA or gDNA that came from T cells, B-cell-depleted T cells, or PBMCs.

Recruitment covered 20 to 25 US areas and drew participants whose ages spanned roughly 18 to 100 years. TCRdb's table, derived via immunoSEQ multiplex PCR, lists solely in-frame clones and lacks some. The repertoire holds 240,000 or so clones, with roughly 83% as singletons. The sequenced sample consisted of PBMCs or T cells enriched from blood (not recorded which). The source is a woman aged 50 to 65 who had recovered from COVID-19. The chain employs TRBV7-3 and TRBJ2-1; D call uncertain. Written as DNA, the CDR3 is TGTGCCAGCAGCTCGAACTCAGAGGTGTCGGGGCAGTTCTTC. This sequence encodes CASSSNSEVSGQFF.